This TCR beta chain was profiled in a study of CD8 T cells in ankylosing spondylitis. About this clonotype itself: Its antigen is currently unknown.

Points from the study as a whole: Some of the motif variants had earlier been found in reactive arthritis patients' fluid and blood. One TCR beta motif, made up of seven to nine highly homologous variants, appeared characteristic of ankylosing spondylitis blood.

Trimming cost V 5 bases and J 4 bases, with 16 bases left between them. The CDR3 runs 15 residues. Germline V gives CDR1 SGHTA, CDR2 FQGNSA. TCRdb itself ran the 5' RACE reads through MiXCR, one entry per CDR3 protein. The data show about 510,000 distinct CDR3 sequences, about 5.7% seen once. The rearrangement uses TRBV7-2 and TRBJ2-3, with D tentatively TRBD2 (5 bases). Sequences were obtained from blood, either unsorted or a sorted T cell fraction (not recorded which). This clonotype was obtained from a male donor with ankylosing spondylitis. DNA for the CDR3: TGTGCCAGCAGCACCCGCGCCCTAGCTCCAGATACGCAGTATTTT. Protein sequence: CASSTRALAPDTQYF.